The 13 T cell receptor beta chains given below trace back to one sample, sequenced in a study of T cell clonality in common variable immunodeficiency. Profiled with immunoSEQ multiplex PCR; TCRdb holds only in-frame clones, not every one. The profile covers around 45,000 clones, none occurring a single time. Source material: peripheral blood mononuclear cells. Every receptor here comes from a person aged 18 to 75 in good health.

This clone has a count of ten or more. The read gets to within 3 residues of the CDR3 end, and the germline J gene fills in the rest. V usage is TRBV20-1 and J usage is TRBJ1-1, with TRBD1 as a possible D gene (5 bases). CDR3 length equals 12 residues. Germline V lookup: CDR1 DFQATT, CDR2 SNEGSKA (reference sequence). V lost 6 bases, J lost 3 bases, and 11 bases lay in between. CDR3 DNA, as far as it was read: TGCAGTGCGCACAGGCTGGACACTGAA. Residues: CSAHRLDTE. The complete CDR3 protein is CSAHRLDTEAFF.

This clone was seen repeatedly, ten times or more. The read ends 3 residues early relative to the CDR3; the germline J gene fills the gap. The chain uses TRBV20-1 and TRBJ1-4; 8 bases align to TRBD1. CDR3 size: 13 residues. Per germline, CDR1 DFQATT and CDR2 SNEGSKA (reference sequence). With 4 bases clipped from V and 7 bases from J, the junction kept 5 bases outside the gene matches. The chain's CDR3 is CSATDRGGEKLFF. The DNA read from the CDR3 is TGCAGTGCTACTGACAGGGGTGGTGAAAAA.

This clone was detected many times. The read stops 3 residues short of the end of the CDR3; the missing end is completed from the germline J gene. This sequence joins TRBV7-2 and TRBJ2-1; 11 bases line up with TRBD2. V was clipped by 7 bases and J by 4 bases; unmatched bases: 6. The germline V gene has CDR1 SGHTA and CDR2 FQGNSA. The CDR3 contains 15 residues. This chain's CDR3 is CASTLASGGYNEQFF. CDR3 bases read: TGTGCCAGCACCCTGGCTAGCGGGGGGTACAATGAG.

A note on this clone: The read ends 3 residues before the CDR3 terminus; that terminus is restored from the germline J gene. The chain joins TRBV11-3 to TRBJ1-4, with D possibly being TRBD1 (6 bases). V shed 2 bases and J shed 2 bases, with 9 bases lying between them. The germline CDR1 and CDR2 sequences are SGHNT and YENEEA. This CDR3 has 15 residues. CDR3 bases read: TGTGCCAGCAGCTTACGGACAGACACTAATGAAAAA. It specifies CASSLRTDTNEK. The CDR3, in full, reads CASSLRTDTNEKLFF.

This clone has at least ten counts. The read terminates 3 residues ahead of where the CDR3 ends, so the germline J gene completes it. This chain links TRBV13 with TRBJ2-1, with TRBD2 identical over 9 bases. This CDR3 is built from 17 residues. Germline trimming cut 5 bases from V and 0 bases from J; bases unmatched to any gene: 8. Per germline, CDR1 PRHDT and CDR2 FYEKMQ (reference sequence). The CDR3 is CASSAPGLADSYNEQFF. The part of the CDR3 DNA that was read is TGTGCCAGCAGCGCACCGGGACTAGCCGACTCCTACAATGAG.

This clone was seen at least ten times. The read terminates 3 residues before the CDR3 end, so the remaining end is supplied by the germline J gene. The V call is TRBV20-1, the J call TRBJ2-3; 11 bases match TRBD2. CDR3 length: 17 amino acids. V shed 2 bases, J shed 5 bases, and the junction held 12 bases outside the gene matches. The germline CDR1 and CDR2 sequences are DFQATT and SNEGSKA (reference sequence). The CDR3 reads CSARPRGIAGGLDTQYF. The DNA read from the CDR3 is TGCAGTGCTAGACCTAGGGGAATAGCGGGGGGGCTAGATACG.

This clone was counted at least ten times. The read finishes 3 residues shy of the CDR3 end, and the germline J gene is used to complete it. The rearrangement joins TRBV3-1 (or the pseudogene TRBV3-2) to TRBJ2-3; 7 bases fit TRBD1. This CDR3 comprises 15 residues. V trimming: 2 bases; J trimming: 2 bases; junction bases outside the gene matches: 4. Germline V gene sequence: CDR1 LGHDT, CDR2 YNNKEL (reference sequence). The CDR3 region is CASSQTGASTDTQYF. The DNA read from the CDR3 is TGTGCCAGCAGCCAAACAGGGGCGTCCACAGATACG.

This clone occurred many times. Read coverage stops 3 residues before the CDR3 terminus; the germline J gene supplies the remainder. The V call is TRBV9, the J call TRBJ2-5; tentatively, D is TRBD2 (5 bases). V lost 0 bases and J lost 0, with 12 bases in between. Germline V gives CDR1 SGDLS, CDR2 YYNGEE. The CDR3 spans 16 residues. CDR3 loop: CASSVVPAGHQETQYF. CDR3 DNA (partial): TGTGCCAGCAGCGTAGTTCCGGCGGGCCACCAAGAGACC.

This clone occurred many times. The read finishes 3 residues shy of the CDR3 end, and the germline J gene is used to complete it. This chain links TRBV7-9 with TRBJ1-5, with D maybe TRBD1 (5 bases). Germline-derived CDR1 and CDR2 are SEHNR and FQNEAQ (reference sequence). The CDR3 length is 14 residues. V lost 5 bases and J lost 1, with 9 bases in between. CDR3 DNA, as far as it was read: TGTGCCAGCAGCCTCCAGGGAAGCAATCAGCCC. This sequence encodes CASSLQGSNQP. The whole CDR3 protein reads CASSLQGSNQPQHF.

This clone occurred many times. The CDR3 end lies 3 residues beyond the end of the read and is filled in from the germline J gene. The chain links TRBV20-1 to TRBJ2-3; no firm D call. There are 15 residues in the CDR3. With 5 bases removed from V and 0 bases from J, the gap between germline ends came to 15 bases. Per germline, CDR1 DFQATT and CDR2 SNEGSKA (reference sequence). The CDR3 DNA, read in part, is TGCAGTGCTTCAAGCCCAAAGACTAGCACAGATACG. It yields the protein CSASSPKTSTDT. In full, the CDR3 is CSASSPKTSTDTQYF.

This clone appeared many times. The CDR3 end falls 3 residues outside the read, so it is completed with the germline J gene. The chain carries TRBV18 and TRBJ2-7; 10 nucleotides agree with TRBD2. Germline V gene sequence: CDR1 KGHSH, CDR2 LQKENI. The V segment lost 4 bases and the J segment 3 bases; nucleotides outside the gene matches: 3. There are 14 residues in the CDR3. The CDR3 sequence is CASSLLAGGYEQYF. Incomplete CDR3 DNA: TGTGCCAGCTCACTATTAGCGGGGGGCTACGAG.

This clone came up many times. The DNA ends 3 residues before the CDR3 does, and the rest of the CDR3 is filled in from the germline J gene. This chain uses TRBV11-3 with TRBJ2-7, with TRBD1 identical over 7 bases. The CDR3 sequence is 15 residues long. Germline values: CDR1 SGHNT, CDR2 YENEEA. The CDR3 protein is CASRLPTGSSYEQYF. The sequenced part of the CDR3 DNA is TGTGCAAGTCGATTGCCGACAGGGAGCTCCTACGAG. Variable domain in full (rest from reference TRBV11-3 and TRBJ2-7): EAGVVQSPRYKIIEKKQPVAFWCNPISGHNTLYWYLQNLGQGPELLIRYENEEAVDDSQLPKDRFSAERLKGVDSTLKIQPAELGDSAVYLCASRLPTGSSYEQYFGPGTRLTVT.

This clone occurred many times. The sequence runs out 3 residues before the end of the CDR3; the remainder is reconstructed from the germline J gene. The chain employs TRBV20-1 and TRBJ2-7, with D possibly being TRBD2 (6 bases). Trimming removed 5 bases from V and 2 bases from J, with 10 bases in between. The CDR3 totals 12 residues. Germline-derived CDR1 and CDR2 are DFQATT and SNEGSKA (reference sequence). CDR3 bases read: TGCAGTGCTGGAGGAGGGCCCTACGAG. Translated, it gives CSAGGGPYE. From start to end, the CDR3 is CSAGGGPYEQYF.